The entry below describes one T cell receptor beta chain. A read error may be the cause here, since a much bigger clone is one base away. TCRdb reprocessed the RT-PCR reads via MiXCR and lists one record per CDR3 protein. This sample has about 680,000 distinct CDR3 sequences, with about 14% found just once. From germline, CDR1 is SGHTA and CDR2 FQGNSA. The CDR3 sequence is 15 residues long. V lost 4 bases to trimming and J lost 6 bases; unmatched junction nucleotides: 7. The J gene is TRBJ2-1, the V gene TRBV7-2; 9 nucleotides match TRBD1. The sequence came from a female donor in good health, serving as a healthy control. The sample consisted of memory CD4+ T cells from blood. The CDR3 here is CASSWGQGLANEQFF. The CDR3 DNA follows: TGTGCCAGCAGCTGGGGACAGGGTTTGGCCAATGAGCAGTTCTTC.